A single sample gave rise to the 17 T cell receptor beta chains below, sequenced in a study of blood T cells in healthy people across ages (dated by TCRdb to between 2014 and 2016). Libraries were constructed by 5' RACE. The run used an Illumina HiSeq 2500. The second PCR ran for about 7 to 11 cycles and used a J-beta primer mix along with a sample-barcoded 5' primer. TCRdb ran its own pipeline on the public reads, namely fastp trimming at Q25 and MiXCR clone calling, and kept in-frame beta chains. Records with the same CDR3 protein are collapsed into one entry carrying the most frequent genes and DNA. The sample data list about 1.5 million distinct CDR3 sequences, and roughly two fifths of these were observed just once. In total, the top ten clones hold over 3.5% of the sample. The sequenced material came from blood. The receptors here all came from a woman between 18 and 30 years old in good health.

This clonotype has a handful of counts. The chain recombines TRBV6-2 or TRBV6-3 with TRBJ2-3; D is ambiguous. Germline V gene lookup returns CDR1 MNHEY and CDR2 SVGEGT. Trimming stripped 0 bases from V and 6 bases from J, with 10 bases between. This CDR3 has 14 residues. The CDR3 loop is CASSYSLSSDTQYF. The CDR3 DNA reads TGTGCCAGCAGTTACTCACTCTCCTCCGATACGCAGTATTTT.

The chain joins TRBV3-1 to TRBJ2-1; 10 bases line up with TRBD2. This CDR3 has 20 amino acids. Germline V CDR1 and CDR2: LGHDT, YNNKEL (reference sequence). Trimming removed 3 bases from V and 5 bases from J; junction bases left unmatched: 19. The CDR3 sequence is CASSQRVLTSGTMGHNEQFF. Written as DNA, the CDR3 is TGTGCCAGCAGCCAGAGGGTCCTTACTAGCGGGACGATGGGCCACAATGAGCAGTTCTTC.

This clonotype was seen more than once but under ten times. The chain carries TRBV4-3 and TRBJ2-7; the match to TRBD1 covers 7 bases. Germline loops: CDR1 LGHNA, CDR2 YSLEER. The CDR3 has 15 amino acids. J gave up 4 bases and V 0 bases, and 6 bases lay outside the gene matches. CDR3 residues: CASSQEAGGFYEQYF. The CDR3 DNA is TGCGCCAGCAGCCAAGAGGCAGGGGGTTTTTACGAGCAGTACTTC.

The chain recombines TRBV20-1 with TRBJ2-7, with D tentatively TRBD1 (6 bases). From germline, CDR1 is DFQATT and CDR2 SNEGSKA (reference sequence). The CDR3 extends over 14 amino acids. Trimming took off 3 bases at V and 3 bases at J, with 15 bases between the two ends. The DNA of the CDR3 is TGCAGTGCTAGCCCCCCGGGACATTACTACGAGCAGTACTTC. Encoded protein: CSASPPGHYYEQYF.

CDR3 region: CASSLSPGTGGYEQYF. In nucleotides, the CDR3 is TGTGCCAGCAGCTTGTCCCCCGGGACAGGGGGTTACGAGCAGTACTTC. The J gene is TRBJ2-7, the V gene TRBV7-8; TRBD1 matches 11 bases. There are 16 residues in the CDR3. Germline V gene data show CDR1 as SGHVS and CDR2 as FQNEAQ. After removal of 3 bases from V and 4 bases from J, the junction contained 8 bases not matched to a gene.

This clonotype has only a few counts. The V gene is TRBV7-9, the J gene TRBJ2-1, with D possibly TRBD2 on 6 matching bases. V dropped 3 bases and J dropped 5 bases, with 11 bases sitting between them. The CDR3 length is 14 residues. Germline V lookup: CDR1 SEHNR, CDR2 FQNEAQ (reference sequence). In nucleotides, the CDR3 is TGTGCCAGCAGCTTGGGACTGGGGAACAATGAGCAGTTCTTC. Amino acids: CASSLGLGNNEQFF.

In DNA form, the CDR3 reads TGCAGCGTTGTTACGGGAAACACAGATACGCAGTATTTT. Translated, it gives CSVVTGNTDTQYF. V gene TRBV29-1 combines with J gene TRBJ2-3; maybe TRBD2 (5 bases). The CDR3 extends over 13 amino acids. Looked up from germline, CDR1 is SQVTM and CDR2 is ANQGSEA. V was cut by 4 bases and J by 2 bases, with 10 bases left in between.

The J gene is TRBJ2-7, the V gene TRBV20-1; tentatively, D is TRBD1 (5 bases). This CDR3 contains 12 residues. V was pared by 3 bases and J by 1 base, with 7 bases between. Looked up from germline, CDR1 is DFQATT and CDR2 is SNEGSKA (reference sequence). CDR3 in DNA: TGCAGTGCTAGGGACAAATCCTACGAGCAGTACTTC. Amino acid sequence: CSARDKSYEQYF.

The gene calls are TRBV12-3 or TRBV12-4 and TRBJ1-4; D not certain. Trimming took 10 bases from V and 10 from J, leaving 16 bases between them. The CDR3 has 12 amino acids. The CDR3 DNA is TGTGCCAACAGCCCCGAGCACGGAAAACTGTTTTTT. Its translation: CANSPEHGKLFF.

This chain connects TRBV14 to TRBJ1-2; D is perhaps TRBD1 (5 bases). Germline CDR1 SGHDN, CDR2 FVKESK. The CDR3 length is 14 residues. V was clipped by 9 bases and J by 3 bases, with 17 bases between them. CDR3: CASARGARYYGYTF. CDR3 nucleotides: TGTGCCAGTGCCCGAGGGGCGCGATACTATGGCTACACCTTC.

This clonotype was seen many times. The chain uses TRBV12-3 or TRBV12-4 and TRBJ2-2; perhaps TRBD1 as D (5 bases). The CDR3 contains 14 residues. The ends were cut back, 6 bases at V and 2 bases at J, with 10 bases in the middle. The chain's CDR3 is CASSTTVNTGELFF. For the CDR3, the DNA is TGTGCCAGCAGCACGACAGTAAACACCGGGGAGCTGTTTTTT.

The chain joins TRBV7-9 to TRBJ2-5; 7 bases map to TRBD2. CDR3 length equals 16 residues. Trimming removed 2 bases from V and 3 bases from J; junction bases left unmatched: 9. Germline CDR1 reads SEHNR; CDR2 reads FQNEAQ (reference sequence). CDR3 in DNA: TGTGCCAGCAGCTTAACGGCGGGAGCCGGGGAAGAGACCCAGTACTTC. It codes for CASSLTAGAGEETQYF.

V and J are TRBV12-3 or TRBV12-4 and TRBJ1-1, with D unresolved. Trimming left V 3 bases short and J 1 base short, with 12 bases between. The CDR3 spans 15 residues. CDR3 in DNA: TGTGCCAGCAGTTTGTCGCGCGCAGGGAACACTGAAGCTTTCTTT. Translated, it gives CASSLSRAGNTEAFF.

This chain connects TRBV6-2 or TRBV6-3 to TRBJ1-5, with D perhaps TRBD1 (6 bases). CDR3 length equals 16 residues. Germline V gene data show CDR1 as MNHEY and CDR2 as SVGEGT. V was shortened by 6 bases and J by 3 bases, with 18 bases between the two germline ends. CDR3 loop: CASRTLGGLINQPQHF. The CDR3 nucleotides are TGTGCCAGCAGAACCTTGGGGGGGCTCATCAATCAGCCCCAGCATTTT.

This clonotype was seen ten or more times. The CDR3 region has the DNA TGTGCCAGCAGCGTGGTTGGGGGCACAGATACGCAGTATTTT. The encoded protein is CASSVVGGTDTQYF. The rearrangement uses TRBV9 and TRBJ2-3; D is unresolved. Trimming took off 2 bases at V and 1 base at J, with 8 bases between the two ends. This CDR3 comprises 14 residues. Germline lookup yields CDR1 SGDLS and CDR2 YYNGEE.

This clonotype occurred many times. The rearrangement joins TRBV7-3 to TRBJ2-1; the match to TRBD2 covers 8 bases. The CDR3 is 17 residues long. The germline V gene encodes CDR1 SGHTA and CDR2 FQGTGA. V lost 5 bases and J lost 7; bases outside the gene matches: 16. The CDR3 DNA reads TGTGCCAGCAGCCAAGGACTAGCTAGGCGTATATGGAATGAGCAGTTCTTC. It codes for CASSQGLARRIWNEQFF. Complete variable domain (other parts from reference TRBV7-3 and TRBJ2-1): GAGVSQTPSNKVTEKGKYVELRCDPISGHTALYWYRQSLGQGPEFLIYFQGTGAADDSGLPNDRFFAVRPEGSVSTLKIQRTERGDSAVYLCASSQGLARRIWNEQFFGPGTRLTVL.

Only a few counts were recorded for this clonotype. The chain joins TRBV7-2 to TRBJ2-7; TRBD1 agrees at 9 bases. The CDR3 contains 16 residues. Germline-derived CDR1 and CDR2 are SGHTA and FQGNSA. After removal of 5 bases from V and 1 base from J, the junction contained 9 bases not matched to a gene. This CDR3 reads CASSDPPGQGSYEQYF. The CDR3 DNA sequence: TGTGCCAGCAGCGATCCACCGGGACAGGGTTCCTACGAGCAGTACTTC. The entire variable domain, with the rest obtained from reference TRBV7-2 and TRBJ2-7, is as follows: GAGVSQSPSNKVTEKGKDVELRCDPISGHTALYWYRQSLGQGLEFLIYFQGNSAPDKSGLPSDRFSAERTGGSVSTLTIQRTQQEDSAVYLCASSDPPGQGSYEQYFGPGTRLTVT.